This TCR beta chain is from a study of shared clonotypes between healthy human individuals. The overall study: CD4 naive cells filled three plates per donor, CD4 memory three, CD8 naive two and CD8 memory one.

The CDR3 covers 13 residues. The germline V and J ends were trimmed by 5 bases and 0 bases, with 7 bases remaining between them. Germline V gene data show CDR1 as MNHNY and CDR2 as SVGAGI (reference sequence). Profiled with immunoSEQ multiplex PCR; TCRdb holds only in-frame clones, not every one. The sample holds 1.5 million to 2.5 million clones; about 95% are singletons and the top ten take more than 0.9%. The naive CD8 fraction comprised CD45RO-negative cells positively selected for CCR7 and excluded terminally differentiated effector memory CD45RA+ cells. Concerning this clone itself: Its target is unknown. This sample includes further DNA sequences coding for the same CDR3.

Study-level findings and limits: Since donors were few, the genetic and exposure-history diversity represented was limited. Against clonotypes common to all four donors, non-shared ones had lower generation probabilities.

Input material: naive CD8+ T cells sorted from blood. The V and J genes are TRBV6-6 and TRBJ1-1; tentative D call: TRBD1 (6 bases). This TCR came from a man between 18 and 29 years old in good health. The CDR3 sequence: CASSPGVNTEAFF. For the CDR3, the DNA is TGTGCCAGCAGTCCAGGGGTGAACACTGAAGCTTTCTTT.